The clone carrying this TCR beta chain was detected ten times or more. As yet, its antigen is unknown. CDR3 regions of TCR beta were amplified from RNA transcripts. First-round RT-PCR with HTBI primers preceded a second-round multiplex PCR. TCRdb analysed the multiplex PCR reads with MiXCR anew, one entry per CDR3 protein. The table records 620,000 or so distinct CDR3 sequences, about 24% of them present only once. The entry originates in a study of Graves' ophthalmopathy and Graves' hyperthyroidism. Study-level findings and limits: Ophthalmopathy progression cases were predicted by the model with 60% to 71% sensitivity and 72% to 80% specificity.

Symptoms, serum thyroxine and TRAb, thyroid ultrasound, and orbital computed tomography formed the diagnostic basis. PBMCs originated in roughly 11 ml of fresh peripheral blood. This CDR3 region has 15 residues. Germline values: CDR1 SGHRS, CDR2 YFSETQ. The ends were cut back, 0 bases at V and 5 bases at J, with 9 bases in the middle. The V gene is TRBV5-1, the J gene TRBJ1-6; D ambiguous. The source of this sequence is a woman between 18 and 29 years old with stable Graves' hyperthyroidism. Some clones in this sample may be carry-over from other donors' samples. Sequenced sample: peripheral blood. This CDR3 is CASSLDVQNNSPLHF. The CDR3 region has the DNA TGCGCCAGCAGCTTGGATGTACAGAATAATTCACCCCTCCACTTT.